This TCR beta chain was captured by sequencing in a study of human T cells and chemical hapten exposure. TCRdb called the RACE reads again in MiXCR, with one record for every CDR3 protein. The table has 62,000 or so distinct CDR3 sequences, approximately 11% seen once. Trimming stripped 7 bases from V and 6 bases from J, with 19 bases between. CDR3 length: 15 residues. The germline V gene has CDR1 MNHEY and CDR2 SMNVEV (reference sequence). Time point indicated: pre-sensitization, week 0. Treatment reported: therapeutic diphenylcyclopropenone sensitization with weekly scalp DPC. Study-level findings and limits: Compared to controls, expanded TCRs made significantly more large clusters of similar CDR3s. There was a positive correlation between PT1 expanded TCR counts and patch test score.

This clonotype was counted many times. Its antigen is unidentified. The starting material was whole blood, obtained in connection with sensitization to the hapten diphenylcyclopropenone (DPC). This receptor was obtained from a woman between 45 and 65 years old with alopecia areata. Some clones in this sample may be carry-over from other donors' samples. V is TRBV27 and J is TRBJ2-1, with D tentatively TRBD2 (6 bases). CDR3 nucleotides: TGTGCCAGCAACACCCGGGGCGCGCGGGGCAATGAGCAGTTCTTC. Translation: CASNTRGARGNEQFF.